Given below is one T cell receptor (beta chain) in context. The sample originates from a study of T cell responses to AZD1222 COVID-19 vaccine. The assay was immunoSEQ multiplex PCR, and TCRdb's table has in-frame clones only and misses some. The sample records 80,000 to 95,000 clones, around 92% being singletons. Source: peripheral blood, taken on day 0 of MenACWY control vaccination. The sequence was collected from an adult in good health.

The DNA of the CDR3 is TGTGCCAGCAGCGCTGAAAACATTCAGTACTTC. It is translated as CASSAENIQYF. The chain employs TRBV5-4 and TRBJ2-4; D remains unclear. Germline CDR1 is SGHNT and CDR2 is YYREEE (reference sequence). Trimming took 4 bases from V and 5 from J, leaving 4 bases between them. The CDR3 consists of 11 residues.